These 23 T cell receptor beta chains share one sample of origin, sequenced in a study of T cell responses to AZD1222 COVID-19 vaccine. Profiled with immunoSEQ multiplex PCR; TCRdb holds only in-frame clones, not every one. The sample consists of fewer than 120,000 clones, 85% to 90% of them appearing once. The sample consisted of peripheral blood, taken 28 days after the second AZD1222 dose. The receptors stem from an adult who received the AZD1222 COVID-19 vaccine.

The rearrangement uses TRBV5-1 and TRBJ1-1; a weak D match, TRBD1 (6 bases). The germline V gene has CDR1 SGHRS and CDR2 YFSETQ. This CDR3 spans 13 amino acids. V lost 2 bases and J lost 4, with 9 bases in between. The CDR3 region has the DNA TGCGCCAGCAGCTTTAGGGGGGTCACTGAAGCTTTCTTT. Protein sequence: CASSFRGVTEAFF.

The chain combines TRBV4-1 with TRBJ2-1; 11 nucleotides match TRBD2. This CDR3 is 16 amino acids long. Trimming cost V 5 bases and J 6 bases; bases outside gene matches: 9. Germline CDR1 and CDR2: MGHRA and YSYEKL. In nucleotides, the CDR3 is TGCGCCAGCAGCGAAATAGCGGGAGGGCAGGGCAATGAGCAGTTCTTC. The encoded protein is CASSEIAGGQGNEQFF.

The genes are TRBV2 and TRBJ1-6, with 8 bases that match TRBD1. This CDR3 is 15 amino acids long. The trim removed 7 bases at V and 5 bases at J, leaving 7 bases unmatched. Germline-derived CDR1 and CDR2 are SNHLY and FYNNEI. This chain's CDR3 is CASTPRTGNNSPLHF. CDR3 coding DNA: TGTGCCAGCACCCCCCGGACAGGGAATAATTCACCCCTCCACTTT.

The gene calls are TRBV11-3 and TRBJ2-3; TRBD2 is a possible D gene (5 bases). The ends were cut back, 2 bases at V and 2 bases at J, with 11 bases in the middle. Germline CDR1 SGHNT, CDR2 YENEEA. The CDR3 runs 15 residues. The CDR3, as DNA: TGTGCCAGCAGCTTACGAGGAGGATTCACAGATACGCAGTATTTT. It encodes CASSLRGGFTDTQYF.

The chain has TRBV7-8 and TRBJ1-6; TRBD1 matches 9 bases. Germline-derived CDR1 and CDR2 are SGHVS and FQNEAQ. V shed 5 bases, J shed 7 bases, and the junction held 6 bases outside the gene matches. This CDR3 is 15 amino acids long. The CDR3: CASSPQGADNSPLHF. The CDR3 DNA sequence: TGTGCCAGCAGCCCACAGGGGGCCGACAATTCACCCCTCCACTTT.

The V call is TRBV6-2 or TRBV6-3, the J call TRBJ2-3; D remains ambiguous. Trimming took 4 bases from V and 2 from J, leaving 16 bases between them. CDR1 and CDR2 (germline): MNHEY, SVGEGT. The CDR3 totals 16 residues. The CDR3 DNA reads TGTGCCAGCAGTTTAACCTCCCAGGCGTTCACAGATACGCAGTATTTT. Translating gives CASSLTSQAFTDTQYF.

This clone occurred once. The rearrangement joins TRBV11-3 to TRBJ2-3; a weak D match, TRBD1 (6 bases). Germline CDR1 is SGHNT and CDR2 is YENEEA. The CDR3 is 16 residues long. V was cut by 5 bases and J by 2 bases, with 17 bases left in between. Written as DNA, the CDR3 is TGTGCCAGCAGCGCGGACAGTCAAGTGCCCACAGATACGCAGTATTTT. Translated, it gives CASSADSQVPTDTQYF.

The chain carries TRBV2 and TRBJ2-1, with 8 bases that match TRBD2. The ends lost 4 bases at V and 6 bases at J; junction bases unmatched: 11. The CDR3 length is 16 residues. Germline V gene lookup returns CDR1 SNHLY and CDR2 FYNNEI. CDR3 bases: TGTGCCAGCAGTGGCCCCCTCGGGGGGGCCCGCAATGAGCAGTTCTTC. Translation: CASSGPLGGARNEQFF.

The genes are TRBV3-1 (or the pseudogene TRBV3-2) and TRBJ2-7, with 9 nucleotides matching TRBD1. The CDR3 is 16 residues long. Germline CDR1 and CDR2: LGHDT and YNNKEL (reference sequence). V dropped 1 base and J dropped 1; count of bases not matched to a gene: 5. In DNA form, the CDR3 reads TGTGCCAGCAGCCAAGTCCACAGGGGGCGATCCTACGAGCAGTACTTC. Encoded protein: CASSQVHRGRSYEQYF.

The gene calls are TRBV4-1 and TRBJ2-1; D possibly corresponds to TRBD2 (6 bases). V dropped 1 base and J dropped 5 bases, with 21 bases sitting between them. This CDR3 is built from 18 residues. The germline V gene encodes CDR1 MGHRA and CDR2 YSYEKL. CDR3 DNA: TGCGCCAGCAGCCAAGCTCGAGGGCGGGACCGAATTCACAATGAGCAGTTCTTC. It codes for CASSQARGRDRIHNEQFF.

The chain couples TRBV28 to TRBJ2-1; 11 bases line up with TRBD2. The CDR3 runs 16 residues. Germline V lookup: CDR1 MDHEN, CDR2 SYDVKM. With V trimmed by 6 bases and J by 10 bases, 14 bases remained unmatched. The CDR3 sequence: CASSTGGSGRAWEQFF. The CDR3 DNA reads as TGTGCCAGCAGCACCGGGGGTAGCGGGAGGGCGTGGGAGCAGTTCTTC.

CDR3 in amino acids: CASSSRVTNEKLFF. DNA for the CDR3: TGTGCCAGCAGCAGCAGGGTAACTAATGAAAAACTGTTTTTT. This chain uses TRBV2 with TRBJ1-4; the D gene is possibly TRBD1 (5 bases). The CDR3 runs to 14 residues. CDR1 SNHLY and CDR2 FYNNEI come from the germline V gene. The V gene lost 6 bases and the J gene lost 1 base, with 9 bases spanning the gap.

Only a few counts were recorded for this clone. The CDR3 coding sequence is TGTGCCAGCAGCCACGGGTTTATGAACACTGAAGCTTTCTTT. This codes for CASSHGFMNTEAFF. The chain recombines TRBV3-1 (or the pseudogene TRBV3-2) with TRBJ1-1; D remains ambiguous. There are 14 residues in the CDR3. The V and J ends lost 3 bases and 0 bases respectively, with 8 bases between them. Germline CDR1 reads LGHDT; CDR2 reads YNNKEL (reference sequence).

This sequence joins TRBV5-4 and TRBJ1-5, with D uncertain. The CDR3 extends over 12 amino acids. Trimming took 0 bases from V and 7 from J, leaving 5 bases between them. Germline loops: CDR1 SGHNT, CDR2 YYREEE (reference sequence). In DNA form, the CDR3 reads TGTGCCAGCAGCTTGGCCGGGCAGCCCCAGCATTTT. It yields the protein CASSLAGQPQHF.

This chain links TRBV30 with TRBJ1-2, with a weak D call TRBD1 (6 bases). The ends were cut back, 3 bases at V and 4 bases at J, with 9 bases in the middle. Looked up from germline, CDR1 is GTSNPN and CDR2 is SVGIG (reference sequence). The CDR3 covers 12 residues. CDR3 nucleotide sequence: TGTGCCTGGAGCGCGACAGGCTATGGCTACACCTTC. Protein: CAWSATGYGYTF. The variable domain in full, completed from reference TRBV30 and TRBJ1-2, reads SQTIHQWPATLVQPVGSPLSLECTVEGTSNPNLYWYRQAAGRGLQLLFYSVGIGQISSEVPQNLSASRPQDRQFILSSKKLLLSDSGFYLCAWSATGYGYTFGSGTRLTVV.

The rearrangement joins TRBV6-5 to TRBJ1-6, with D hard to call. The CDR3 covers 16 residues. Trimming took off 0 bases at V and 9 bases at J, with 15 bases between the two ends. Germline-derived CDR1 and CDR2 are MNHEY and SVGAGI. The CDR3 nucleotides are TGTGCCAGCAGTTACTCGAGTGCGATGTTGGGTTCACCCCTCCACTTT. Its protein is CASSYSSAMLGSPLHF.

The gene calls are TRBV24-1 and TRBJ2-2, with TRBD2 as a possible D gene (6 bases). Germline V gene sequence: CDR1 KGHDR, CDR2 SFDVKD. V was trimmed by 6 bases and J by 5 bases, leaving 6 bases between them. The CDR3 runs to 12 residues. The CDR3 protein is CATSRETGELFF. In DNA form, the CDR3 reads TGTGCCACCAGTCGGGAGACCGGGGAGCTGTTTTTT.

V is TRBV7-9 and J is TRBJ2-5; 9 bases fit TRBD1. The CDR3 runs 16 residues. Trimming removed 2 bases from V and 3 bases from J; junction bases left unmatched: 7. Germline loops: CDR1 SEHNR, CDR2 FQNEAQ (reference sequence). The CDR3 sequence: CASSLIPGQGEETQYF. In DNA, the CDR3 is TGTGCCAGCAGCTTAATACCGGGACAGGGAGAAGAGACCCAGTACTTC.

The chain uses TRBV6-5 and TRBJ1-1; 8 bases fit TRBD1. Germline V CDR1 and CDR2: MNHEY, SVGAGI. The CDR3 runs to 13 residues. Germline trimming cut 5 bases from V and 6 bases from J; bases unmatched to any gene: 5. The CDR3 loop reads CASSQGAIAEAFF. CDR3 in DNA: TGTGCCAGCAGTCAGGGGGCGATTGCTGAAGCTTTCTTT.

This rearrangement joins TRBV28 to TRBJ1-1; tentatively, D is TRBD1 (6 bases). Germline loops: CDR1 MDHEN, CDR2 SYDVKM. CDR3 size: 14 residues. V was trimmed by 1 base and J by 5 bases, leaving 11 bases between them. The CDR3 here is CASSLSQGTTEAFF. The CDR3, as DNA: TGTGCCAGCAGTTTATCCCAGGGGACTACTGAAGCTTTCTTT.

The chain has TRBV6-2 or TRBV6-3 and TRBJ1-1; a possible D gene is TRBD1 (6 bases). There are 14 residues in the CDR3. V was cut by 5 bases and J by 0 bases, with 10 bases left in between. CDR1 MNHEY and CDR2 SVGEGT come from the germline V gene. The DNA of the CDR3 is TGTGCCAGCAGTGGCGGGGGCCTGAACACTGAAGCTTTCTTT. Protein: CASSGGGLNTEAFF.

DNA for the CDR3: TGCGCCAGCAGCTTCCTTCCTACAGGAGAGTGGTATGGCTACACCTTC. This gives the protein CASSFLPTGEWYGYTF. The genes are TRBV5-1 and TRBJ1-2, with D perhaps matching TRBD1 (5 bases). Trimming took 2 bases from V and 5 from J, leaving 19 bases between them. Germline CDR1 SGHRS, CDR2 YFSETQ. CDR3 size: 16 residues.

This clone appeared once. The CDR3 region is CAISEGQGENSPLHF. CDR3 nucleotides: TGTGCCATCAGTGAGGGACAGGGTGAGAATTCACCCCTCCACTTT. The V and J genes are TRBV10-3 and TRBJ1-6, with 8 bases identical to TRBD1. The length of the CDR3 is 15 residues. The J segment lost 7 bases and the V segment lost 2 bases, leaving 4 bases of the junction unmatched. CDR1 is ENHRY, CDR2 SYGVKD, per germline.